Detailed here is one T cell receptor beta chain. As yet, its antigen is unknown. The V and J ends lost 0 bases and 2 bases respectively, with 8 bases between them. Germline V gene data show CDR1 as LGHNA and CDR2 as YSLEER. The CDR3 length is 14 residues. CD4+ cells were split into CD45RA+ naive and CD45RA-negative memory subsets. The data belong to a study of shared clonotypes between healthy human individuals. Study-level points and caveats: Generation probabilities were higher for clonotypes shared across all four sorted-subset donors than for unshared ones.

The protocol was immunoSEQ multiplex PCR, while the TCRdb copy is restricted to in-frame clones and leaves out a portion. This sample has 2 million to 2.5 million clones, with roughly 95% found just once. The sequence was obtained from a young man in good health. Sequencing was performed on naive CD4+ T cells sorted from blood. The subset denotes: CD45RA+ positively selected. This sequence joins TRBV4-3 and TRBJ2-7, with unresolved D. The CDR3: CASSQDRNAYEQYF. The CDR3, as DNA: TGCGCCAGCAGCCAAGACAGGAACGCCTACGAGCAGTACTTC.